This T cell receptor (beta chain) was sequenced in a study of control samples from healthy donors and cancer patients. The CDR3 covers 13 residues. Germline CDR1 and CDR2: SGHRS and YFSETQ. Trimming left V 4 bases short and J 11 bases short, with 18 bases between. Data came from immunoSEQ multiplex PCR; TCRdb stores just in-frame clones and leaves some out. Here the sample spans over 150,000 clones, roughly 94% being singletons. The chain recombines TRBV5-1 with TRBJ1-1; D is uncertain. The source material was blood. The sequence was collected from a woman younger than 30 in good health. The CDR3 sequence is CASSLYRAAGAFF. CDR3 in DNA: TGCGCCAGCAGCCTCTACCGGGCAGCGGGGGCTTTCTTT.